One and the same sample provided the 15 T cell receptor beta chains below, sequenced in a study of blood T cell repertoires in COVID-19. Method: immunoSEQ multiplex PCR; TCRdb's copy keeps in-frame clones and lacks some. The repertoire holds 100,000 to 150,000 clones, about 85% seen once, with 9.5% to 10% in the top ten. What was sequenced was peripheral blood. These receptors were collected from a man aged 35 to 55 with active or convalescent COVID-19.

The gene calls are TRBV27 and TRBJ1-6; TRBD1 matches 7 bases. The CDR3 has 14 amino acids. Germline assignment: CDR1 MNHEY and CDR2 SMNVEV (reference sequence). With V trimmed by 7 bases and J by 5 bases, 5 bases remained unmatched. The CDR3 bases are TGTGCCAGCAAGTTCAGGGGGAATAATTCACCCCTCCACTTT. Translated, it gives CASKFRGNNSPLHF.

The V gene is TRBV2, the J gene TRBJ1-3; D remains unclear. This CDR3 contains 14 residues. CDR1 and CDR2 (germline): SNHLY, FYNNEI. Trimming left V 8 bases short and J 0 bases short, with 11 bases between. The CDR3 loop reads CASRVANSGNTIYF. The CDR3 DNA reads as TGTGCCAGCCGGGTCGCAAACTCTGGAAACACCATATATTTT.

In its sample, this clone was seen a few times. This sample also contains other DNA sequences that code for the same CDR3. V and J are TRBV5-1 and TRBJ2-2; tentatively, D is TRBD2 (6 bases). V lost 3 bases to trimming and J lost 3 bases, with 6 bases between them. Per the germline V gene, CDR1 is SGHRS and CDR2 is YFSETQ. This CDR3 is built from 13 residues. CDR3: CASSSGDTGELFF. CDR3 sequence (DNA): TGCGCCAGCAGCTCGGGGGACACCGGGGAGCTGTTTTTT.

This clone was observed once. The chain is built from TRBV5-1 and TRBJ1-2; TRBD1 agrees at 11 bases. The CDR3 extends over 15 amino acids. With 1 base clipped from V and 7 bases from J, the junction kept 6 bases outside the gene matches. The germline V gene has CDR1 SGHRS and CDR2 YFSETQ. CDR3 protein: CASSLSRTGGPGYTF. In DNA, the CDR3 is TGCGCCAGCAGCTTGAGCAGGACAGGGGGCCCTGGCTACACCTTC.

This chain connects TRBV9 to TRBJ2-7, with D possibly TRBD2 on 6 matching bases. Trimming stripped 0 bases from V and 0 bases from J, with 10 bases between. The CDR3 totals 15 residues. Germline values: CDR1 SGDLS, CDR2 YYNGEE. The CDR3 spells CASSVEAGPSYEQYF. DNA for the CDR3: TGTGCCAGCAGCGTAGAGGCGGGGCCCTCCTACGAGCAGTACTTC. The complete variable domain, with remaining parts taken from reference TRBV9 and TRBJ2-7, reads DSGVTQTPKHLITATGQRVTLRCSPRSGDLSVYWYQQSLDQGLQFLIQYYNGEERAKGNILERFSAQQFPDLHSELNLSSLELGDSALYFCASSVEAGPSYEQYFGPGTRLTVT.

This clone was seen only a few times. V gene TRBV7-8 combines with J gene TRBJ2-2; 11 nucleotides line up with TRBD2. From germline, CDR1 is SGHVS and CDR2 FQNEAQ. This CDR3 is built from 19 residues. The J segment lost 2 bases and the V segment lost 1 base, leaving 9 bases of the junction unmatched. In DNA form, the CDR3 reads TGTGCCAGCAGCTTAGTCTCGCGTAGCGGGGGGGTAAACACCGGGGAGCTGTTTTTT. This gives the protein CASSLVSRSGGVNTGELFF.

The chain recombines TRBV5-1 with TRBJ2-3; no definite D call. Per the germline V gene, CDR1 is SGHRS and CDR2 is YFSETQ. Deletions cut 7 bases from V and 4 bases from J, with 7 bases between. CDR3 length equals 11 residues. CDR3 amino acids: CASSRSDTQYF. The CDR3 DNA sequence: TGCGCCAGCTCCCGGTCAGATACGCAGTATTTT.

The J gene is TRBJ2-7, the V gene TRBV7-2; 10 bases are a match to TRBD1. In germline, CDR1 is SGHTA, CDR2 FQGNSA. The CDR3 is made up of 17 amino acids. Trimming took 2 bases from V and 7 from J; bases not matched to a gene: 14. The CDR3 here is CASSLSWDRGSSREQYF. CDR3 coding DNA: TGTGCCAGCAGCTTATCTTGGGACAGGGGAAGCTCGAGGGAGCAGTACTTC.

In DNA form, the CDR3 reads TGTGCCAGCAGAACGACAGGGACTAATGAAAAACTGTTTTTT. This sequence encodes CASRTTGTNEKLFF. This chain uses TRBV2 with TRBJ1-4, with 7 bases lining up with TRBD1. Per germline, CDR1 SNHLY and CDR2 FYNNEI. This CDR3 spans 14 amino acids. V lost 6 bases, J lost 2 bases, and 3 bases stayed unmatched.

Details on this clone: The junction does not match germline at one end; this may be a read error. The chain couples TRBV18 to TRBJ1-5; D is perhaps TRBD1 (6 bases). Germline CDR1 is KGHSH and CDR2 is LQKENI. The CDR3 extends over 12 amino acids. The CDR3 bases are TGTGCCAGCTCACCCCCTAGACAGGCCAAGTATTTT. This encodes CASSPPRQAKYF. The full variable domain, completed using reference TRBV18 and TRBJ1-5, is NAGVMQNPRHLVRRRGQEARLRCSPMKGHSHVYWYRQLPEEGLKFMVYLQKENIIDESGMPKERFSAEFPKEGPSILRIQQVVRGDSAAYFCASSPPRQAKYFGDGTRLSIL.

This chain joins TRBV30 and TRBJ1-3; 7 bases are shared with TRBD1. The V segment lost 4 bases and the J segment 0 bases; nucleotides outside the gene matches: 6. The CDR3 runs to 15 residues. The germline V gene has CDR1 GTSNPN and CDR2 SVGIG (reference sequence). The CDR3 DNA sequence: TGTGCCTGGAACTTGGACAGGTACTCTGGAAACACCATATATTTT. Its translation is CAWNLDRYSGNTIYF.

The V and J genes are TRBV5-1 and TRBJ1-1, with 11 nucleotides matching TRBD1. From germline, CDR1 is SGHRS and CDR2 YFSETQ. Losses at the gene ends were 3 bases for V and 5 bases for J; bases not matched to a gene: 6. The CDR3 extends over 15 amino acids. This CDR3 reads CASSSGQGGRTEAFF. The CDR3 DNA reads as TGCGCCAGCAGCTCGGGACAGGGGGGTAGGACTGAAGCTTTCTTT.

This chain joins TRBV5-1 and TRBJ2-3, with TRBD2 matching over 7 bases. J was trimmed by 1 base and V by 2 bases; bases with no gene match: 4. Germline CDR1 reads SGHRS; CDR2 reads YFSETQ. The CDR3 has 15 residues. For the CDR3, the DNA is TGCGCCAGCAGCTTTCGGGGGGAGCGCACAGATACGCAGTATTTT. This encodes CASSFRGERTDTQYF.

The rearrangement joins TRBV6-5 to TRBJ2-7, with 7 bases fitting TRBD2. V was pared by 0 bases and J by 2 bases, with 4 bases of the junction left unmatched. Germline assignment: CDR1 MNHEY and CDR2 SVGAGI. The CDR3 extends over 15 amino acids. The CDR3 DNA follows: TGTGCCAGCAGTTACTCGAGCGGGGAGACCTACGAGCAGTACTTC. Its protein is CASSYSSGETYEQYF.

The chain employs TRBV6-2 or TRBV6-3 and TRBJ2-7; unclear D gene. Germline CDR1 is MNHEY and CDR2 is SVGEGT. Trimming pared 6 bases from V and 3 bases from J, leaving 9 bases between. The CDR3 consists of 12 residues. This CDR3 is CASSLRFYEQYF. The CDR3 DNA follows: TGTGCCAGCAGCCTACGGTTCTACGAGCAGTACTTC.